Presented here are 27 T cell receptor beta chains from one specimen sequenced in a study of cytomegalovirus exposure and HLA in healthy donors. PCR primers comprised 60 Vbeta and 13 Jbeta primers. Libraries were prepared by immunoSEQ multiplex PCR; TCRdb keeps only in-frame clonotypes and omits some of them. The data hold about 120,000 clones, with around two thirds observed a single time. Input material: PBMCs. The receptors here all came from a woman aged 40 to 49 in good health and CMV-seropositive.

CDR3: CASSRTGTEAFF. As DNA, the CDR3 is TGTGCCAGCAGCCGTACTGGTACTGAAGCTTTCTTT. V and J are TRBV7-8 and TRBJ1-1; D unresolved. The CDR3 loop spans 12 amino acids. The ends were cut back, 5 bases at V and 5 bases at J, with 9 bases in the middle. Germline V lookup: CDR1 SGHVS, CDR2 FQNEAQ. Full variable domain (rest looked up from reference TRBV7-8 and TRBJ1-1): GAGVSQSPRYKVAKRGQDVALRCDPISGHVSLFWYQQALGQGPEFLTYFQNEAQLDKSGLPSDRFFAERPEGSVSTLKIQRTQQEDSAVYLCASSRTGTEAFFGQGTRLTVV.

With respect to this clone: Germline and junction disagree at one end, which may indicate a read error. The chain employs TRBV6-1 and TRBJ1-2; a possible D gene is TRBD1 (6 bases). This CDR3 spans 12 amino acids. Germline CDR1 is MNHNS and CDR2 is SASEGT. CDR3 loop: CTSSGTGYGYTF. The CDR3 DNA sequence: TGTACCAGCAGTGGTACAGGGTATGGCTACACCTTC.

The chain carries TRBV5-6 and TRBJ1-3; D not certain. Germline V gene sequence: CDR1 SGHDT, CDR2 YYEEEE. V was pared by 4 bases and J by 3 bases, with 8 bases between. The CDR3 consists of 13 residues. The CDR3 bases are TGTGCCAGCAGCGGAGGACTTGGAAACACCATATATTTT. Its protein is CASSGGLGNTIYF.

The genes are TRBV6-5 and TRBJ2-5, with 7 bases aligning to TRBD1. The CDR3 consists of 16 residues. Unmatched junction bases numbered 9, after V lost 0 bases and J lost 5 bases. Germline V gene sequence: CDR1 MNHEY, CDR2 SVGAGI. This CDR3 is CASSYSRDRAWETQYF. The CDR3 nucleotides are TGTGCCAGCAGTTACTCCAGGGACAGAGCCTGGGAGACCCAGTACTTC.

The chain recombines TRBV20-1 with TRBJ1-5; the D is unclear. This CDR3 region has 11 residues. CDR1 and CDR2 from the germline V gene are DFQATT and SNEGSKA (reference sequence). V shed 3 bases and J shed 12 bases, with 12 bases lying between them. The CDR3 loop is CSASGYRVQHF. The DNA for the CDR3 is TGCAGTGCTAGCGGTTACCGGGTCCAGCATTTT.

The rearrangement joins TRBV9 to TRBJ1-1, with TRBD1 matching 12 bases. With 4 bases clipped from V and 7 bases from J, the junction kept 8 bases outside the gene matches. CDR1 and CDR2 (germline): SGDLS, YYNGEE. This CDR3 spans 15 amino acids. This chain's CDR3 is CASSPGDRGQDEAFF. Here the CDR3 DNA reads TGTGCCAGCAGCCCGGGGGACAGGGGGCAGGATGAAGCTTTCTTT.

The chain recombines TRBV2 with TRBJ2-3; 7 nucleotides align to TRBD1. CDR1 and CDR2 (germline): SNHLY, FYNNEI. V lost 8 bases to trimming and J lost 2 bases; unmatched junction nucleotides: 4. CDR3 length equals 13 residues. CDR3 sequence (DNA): TGTGCCAGCCGTAGGGGGCCCACAGATACGCAGTATTTT. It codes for CASRRGPTDTQYF.

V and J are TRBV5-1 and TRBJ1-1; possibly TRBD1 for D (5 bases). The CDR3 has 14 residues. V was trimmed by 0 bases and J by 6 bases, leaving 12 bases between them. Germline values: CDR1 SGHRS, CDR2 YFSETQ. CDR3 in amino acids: CASSLGGVAAEAFF. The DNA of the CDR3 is TGCGCCAGCAGCTTGGGGGGGGTCGCGGCTGAAGCTTTCTTT. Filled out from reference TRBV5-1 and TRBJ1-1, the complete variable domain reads KAGVTQTPRYLIKTRGQQVTLSCSPISGHRSVSWYQQTPGQGLQFLFEYFSETQRNKGNFPGRFSGRQFSNSRSEMNVSTLELGDSALYLCASSLGGVAAEAFFGQGTRLTVV.

CDR3 DNA: TGTGCCAGCAGCATAATGGGGGCCAACTACGAGCAGTACTTC. Translation gives CASSIMGANYEQYF. V is TRBV7-2 and J is TRBJ2-7; possibly TRBD1 for D (6 bases). The CDR3 spans 14 residues. The V end lost 5 bases, the J end lost 3 bases, and 14 bases lay between the germline ends. Per the germline V gene, CDR1 is SGHTA and CDR2 is FQGNSA.

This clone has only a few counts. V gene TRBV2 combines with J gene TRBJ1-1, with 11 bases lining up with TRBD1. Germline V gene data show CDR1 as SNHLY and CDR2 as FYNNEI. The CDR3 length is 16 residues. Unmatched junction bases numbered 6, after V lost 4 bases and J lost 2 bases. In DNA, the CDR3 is TGTGCCAGCAGTGGAGGGACAGGGGGTTTCAACACTGAAGCTTTCTTT. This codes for CASSGGTGGFNTEAFF.

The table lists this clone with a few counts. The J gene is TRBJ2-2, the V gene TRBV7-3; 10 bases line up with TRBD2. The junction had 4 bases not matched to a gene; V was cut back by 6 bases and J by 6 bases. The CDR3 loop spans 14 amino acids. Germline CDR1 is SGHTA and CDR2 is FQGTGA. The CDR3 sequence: CASRLAGSSGELFF. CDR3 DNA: TGTGCCAGCAGACTAGCGGGGTCGTCCGGGGAGCTGTTTTTT.

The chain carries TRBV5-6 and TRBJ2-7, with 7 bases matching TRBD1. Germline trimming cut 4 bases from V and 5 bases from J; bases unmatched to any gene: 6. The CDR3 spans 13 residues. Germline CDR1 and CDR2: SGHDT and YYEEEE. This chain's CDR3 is CASSGYRGHEQYF. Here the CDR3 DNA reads TGTGCCAGCAGCGGGTACAGGGGCCACGAGCAGTACTTC.

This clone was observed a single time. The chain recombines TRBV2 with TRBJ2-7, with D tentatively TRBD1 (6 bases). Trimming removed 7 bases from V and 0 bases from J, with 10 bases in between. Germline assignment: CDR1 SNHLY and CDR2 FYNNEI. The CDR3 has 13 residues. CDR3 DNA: TGTGCCAGCAAGAGGGACAACTCCTACGAGCAGTACTTC. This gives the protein CASKRDNSYEQYF.

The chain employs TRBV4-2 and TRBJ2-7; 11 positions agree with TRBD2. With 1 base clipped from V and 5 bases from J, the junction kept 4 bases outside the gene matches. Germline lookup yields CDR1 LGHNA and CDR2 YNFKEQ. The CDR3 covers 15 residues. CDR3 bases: TGTGCCAGCAGCCAAGTTAGCGGGGGGGACCACGAGCAGTACTTC. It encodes CASSQVSGGDHEQYF.

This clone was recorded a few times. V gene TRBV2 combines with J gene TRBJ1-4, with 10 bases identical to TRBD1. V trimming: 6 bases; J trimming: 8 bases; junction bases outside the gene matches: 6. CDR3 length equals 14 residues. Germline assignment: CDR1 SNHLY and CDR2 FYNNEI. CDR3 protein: CASSRQGAREKLFF. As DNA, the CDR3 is TGTGCCAGCAGCCGACAGGGGGCGAGGGAAAAACTGTTTTTT.

CDR3 sequence reads: CASSQDSGGAFEQFF. CDR3 in DNA: TGTGCCAGCAGCCAAGACAGCGGGGGGGCCTTTGAGCAGTTCTTC. V usage is TRBV4-2 and J usage is TRBJ2-1; TRBD2 matches 10 bases. V shed 0 bases, J shed 9 bases, and the junction held 5 bases outside the gene matches. CDR1 is LGHNA and CDR2 is YNFKEQ in the germline V gene. The CDR3 length is 15 residues.

The CDR3 bases are TGCGCCAGCAGCCAAGATTACAGGGGAAGGCAGCCCCAGCATTTT. Its protein is CASSQDYRGRQPQHF. The V call is TRBV4-3, the J call TRBJ1-5, with 7 bases identical to TRBD1. This CDR3 is built from 15 residues. Unmatched junction bases numbered 6, after V lost 0 bases and J lost 7 bases. Germline V gives CDR1 LGHNA, CDR2 YSLEER.

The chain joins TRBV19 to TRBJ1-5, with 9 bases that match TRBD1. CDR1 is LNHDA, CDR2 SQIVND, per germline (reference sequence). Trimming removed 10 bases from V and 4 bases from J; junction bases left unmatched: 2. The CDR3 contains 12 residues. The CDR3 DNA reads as TGTGCCACCGGGACAGGGAATCAGCCCCAGCATTTT. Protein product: CATGTGNQPQHF.

The CDR3 DNA reads TGTGCCAGCGCTGCTGGAGCCTACAATGAGCAGTTCTTC. This encodes CASAAGAYNEQFF. The chain joins TRBV7-9 to TRBJ2-1; no definite D call. Trimming took 8 bases from V and 2 from J, leaving 10 bases between them. CDR1 is SEHNR, CDR2 FQNEAQ, per germline (reference sequence). CDR3 size: 13 residues.

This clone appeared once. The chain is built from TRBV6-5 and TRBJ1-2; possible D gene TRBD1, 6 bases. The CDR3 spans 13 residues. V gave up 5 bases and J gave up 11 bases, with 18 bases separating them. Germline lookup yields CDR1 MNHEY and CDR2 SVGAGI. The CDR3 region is CASSPGQRGGYTF. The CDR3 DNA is TGTGCCAGCAGTCCAGGACAGCGGGGAGGGTACACCTTC.

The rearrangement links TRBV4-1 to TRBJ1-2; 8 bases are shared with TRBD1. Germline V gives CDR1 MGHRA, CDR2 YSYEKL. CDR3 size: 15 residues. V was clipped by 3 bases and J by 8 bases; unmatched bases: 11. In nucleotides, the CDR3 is TGCGCCAGCAGCCATGGGGGCGGCAGGGGGCAAGGCTACACCTTC. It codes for CASSHGGGRGQGYTF.

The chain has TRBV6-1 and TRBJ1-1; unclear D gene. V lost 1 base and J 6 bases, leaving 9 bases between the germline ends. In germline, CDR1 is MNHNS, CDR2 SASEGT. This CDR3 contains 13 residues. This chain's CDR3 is CASSEVGDSEAFF. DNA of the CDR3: TGTGCCAGCAGTGAAGTGGGAGACTCTGAAGCTTTCTTT.

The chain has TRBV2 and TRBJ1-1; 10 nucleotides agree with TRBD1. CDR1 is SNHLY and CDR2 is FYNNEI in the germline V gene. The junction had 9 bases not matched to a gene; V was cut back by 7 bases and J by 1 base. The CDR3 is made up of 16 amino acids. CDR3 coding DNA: TGTGCCAGCACCCCGACAGGGGGCGCGGCGAACACTGAAGCTTTCTTT. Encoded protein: CASTPTGGAANTEAFF. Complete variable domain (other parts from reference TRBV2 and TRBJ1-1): EPEVTQTPSHQVTQMGQEVILRCVPISNHLYFYWYRQILGQKVEFLVSFYNNEISEKSEIFDDQFSVERPDGSNFTLKIRSTKLEDSAMYFCASTPTGGAANTEAFFGQGTRLTVV.

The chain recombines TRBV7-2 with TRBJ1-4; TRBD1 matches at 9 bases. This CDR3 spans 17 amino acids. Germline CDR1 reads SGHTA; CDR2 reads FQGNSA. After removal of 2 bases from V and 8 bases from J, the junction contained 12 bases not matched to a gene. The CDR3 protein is CASSLISGGQGNEKLFF. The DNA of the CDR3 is TGTGCCAGCAGCTTAATAAGTGGCGGACAGGGGAACGAAAAACTGTTTTTT.

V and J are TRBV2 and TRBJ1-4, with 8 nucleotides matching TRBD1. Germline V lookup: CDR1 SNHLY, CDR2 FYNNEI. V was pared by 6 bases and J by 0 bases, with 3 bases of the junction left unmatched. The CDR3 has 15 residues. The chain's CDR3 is CASRVQGATNEKLFF. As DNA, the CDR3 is TGTGCCAGCAGGGTACAGGGGGCAACTAATGAAAAACTGTTTTTT.

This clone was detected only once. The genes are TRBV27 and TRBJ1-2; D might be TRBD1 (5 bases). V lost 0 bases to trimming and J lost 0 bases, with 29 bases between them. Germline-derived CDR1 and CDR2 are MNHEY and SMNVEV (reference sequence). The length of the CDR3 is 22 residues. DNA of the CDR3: TGTGCCAGCAGTTTATCAGTTTATCGGACGGGCAGGGCGACGAGAGCTAACTATGGCTACACCTTC. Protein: CASSLSVYRTGRATRANYGYTF.

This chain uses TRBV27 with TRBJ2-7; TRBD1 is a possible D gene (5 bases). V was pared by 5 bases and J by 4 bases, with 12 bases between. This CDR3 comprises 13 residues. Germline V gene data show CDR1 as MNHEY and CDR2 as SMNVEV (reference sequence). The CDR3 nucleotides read TGTGCCAGCAGTCCTACGACAGAATACGAGCAGTACTTC. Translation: CASSPTTEYEQYF.